This is a list of T cell receptor beta chains from one sample in a study of vaccination and CD4 T cells after COVID-19. Each CDR3 protein is one row after TCRdb ran MiXCR on the PCR reads. The repertoire includes about 20,000 distinct CDR3 sequences, 55% to 70% of them detected once, and about 9.8% sits in the top ten. Antigens for these TCRs are unknown. This specimen consisted of CD4+ T cells from blood, cultured in vitro, obtained after SARS-CoV-2 vaccination. The source is a human donor who had recovered from COVID-19. CDR3s leave out the opening cysteine and the closing phenylalanine or tryptophan.

j_call | v_call | cdr3_aa
TRBJ2-2 | TRBV7-2 | ASGRGAGELF
TRBJ2-6 | TRBV2 | ASTLTVGVLT
TRBJ1-5 | TRBV15 | ATSNRGMWGNQPQH
TRBJ1-5 | TRBV19 | ASSMGELYPQH
TRBJ2-3 | TRBV5-1 | ASSLRGTFADTQY
TRBJ2-5 | TRBV20-1 | SARRIRNLQETQY
TRBJ1-5 | TRBV6-2/TRBV6-3 | ATRQHFLNQPQH
TRBJ1-2 | TRBV5-1 | ASSADSNYGYT
TRBJ1-1 | TRBV6-1 | ASRTGTGGTEAF
TRBJ1-5 | TRBV20-1 | SARDHRGDQPQH
TRBJ1-6 | TRBV10-3 | AISERGGDGNSPLH
TRBJ1-5 | TRBV28 | ASSSINQPQH
TRBJ1-1 | TRBV11-3 | ASSLLAGTEAF
TRBJ1-2 | TRBV4-1 | ASSPGGVGYGYT
TRBJ2-6 | TRBV19 | ASLGTGLSGANVLT
TRBJ2-1 | TRBV7-9 | ASSLALLAMDSDEQF
TRBJ1-1 | TRBV4-1 | ASSQTRQGSMNTEAF
TRBJ1-5 | TRBV19 | ASSIPFRVNQPQH
TRBJ2-3 | TRBV2 | ASSGQGPAGDTQY
TRBJ2-5 | TRBV6-1 | ASSPKRETQY
TRBJ2-7 | TRBV12-3/TRBV12-4 | ASKPTGRFYEQY
TRBJ2-5 | TRBV6-2/TRBV6-3 | ASSLGRKETQY
TRBJ2-4 | TRBV7-2 | ASSLNSGGSAIQY
TRBJ2-3 | TRBV2 | ASNHRIGTGDTQY
TRBJ2-5 | TRBV7-3 | ASSLGTGPQETQY
TRBJ1-2 | TRBV14 | ASSPGTVYGYT
TRBJ2-1 | TRBV7-2 | ASKGTSGNNEQF
TRBJ1-2 | TRBV6-1 | ASSRGTGGEYYGYT
TRBJ1-5 | TRBV6-2/TRBV6-3 | ASRRNSNQPQH
TRBJ2-5 | TRBV5-4 | ASGRLTETQY
TRBJ1-5 | TRBV20-1 | SATKSGTGRNQPQH
TRBJ1-5 | TRBV7-2 | ASSVDSPSNQPQH
TRBJ1-1 | TRBV7-8 | ASSFGASRGITGAF
TRBJ1-2 | TRBV30 | ASKRQETNYGYT
TRBJ2-7 | TRBV7-2 | ASSLAQGRYEQY